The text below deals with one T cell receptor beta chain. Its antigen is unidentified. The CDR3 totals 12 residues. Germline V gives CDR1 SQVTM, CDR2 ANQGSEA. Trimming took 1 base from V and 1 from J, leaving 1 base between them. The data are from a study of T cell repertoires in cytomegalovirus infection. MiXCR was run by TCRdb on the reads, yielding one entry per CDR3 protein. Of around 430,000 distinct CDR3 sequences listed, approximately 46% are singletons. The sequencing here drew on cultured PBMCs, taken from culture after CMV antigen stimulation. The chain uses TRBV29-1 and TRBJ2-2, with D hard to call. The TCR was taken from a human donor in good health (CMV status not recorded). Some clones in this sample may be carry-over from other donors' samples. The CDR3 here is CSVEGNTGELFF. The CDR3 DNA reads TGCAGCGTTGAAGGGAACACCGGGGAGCTGTTTTTT.